This TCR beta chain was recorded in a study of blood T cell repertoires in COVID-19. Looking at the study overall: Donors in the United States, Italy and Spain gave samples during acute or convalescent COVID-19. PBMCs, B-cell-depleted T cells, or T cells were the source of the cDNA or gDNA that made up the material.

This CDR3 spans 14 amino acids. V trimming: 0 bases; J trimming: 8 bases; junction bases outside the gene matches: 3. Germline V gene sequence: CDR1 MNHEY, CDR2 SVGAGI. Repertoires were generated with immunoSEQ multiplex PCR, while TCRdb's copy carries only in-frame clones and drops some. Of approximately 210,000 clones listed, 92% are singletons. Concerning this clone: Other DNA sequences in this specimen translate into the identical CDR3.

This sequence originates from a man in his thirties or forties with acute or convalescent COVID-19. This chain connects TRBV6-5 to TRBJ1-2; 10 positions agree with TRBD1. The sample consisted of peripheral blood. This chain's CDR3 is CASSYSRTGGGYTF. In nucleotides, the CDR3 is TGTGCCAGCAGTTACTCACGGACAGGGGGGGGCTACACCTTC.